These 31 T cell receptor beta chains came from one sample sequenced in a study of blood T cell repertoires in COVID-19 (dated by TCRdb to about 2020). Libraries were built with the immunoSEQ multiplex PCR assay. Here the immuneACCESS table is served through TCRdb, limited to in-frame sequences with V and J called. Missing clones are a known gap in these copies; in checked studies unresolved V genes cover under half, and the rest lacks a known reason. The sample contains around 300,000 clones, approximately 88% of them found a single time. 5% of the sample is in the top ten clones. The sequenced material came from PBMCs or T cells enriched from blood (not recorded which). These TCRs come from a man younger than 45 who had recovered from COVID-19.

J is TRBJ2-7 and V is TRBV28; 13 bases match TRBD2. The germline gives CDR1 MDHEN, CDR2 SYDVKM. After removal of 3 bases from V and 5 bases from J, the junction contained 16 bases not matched to a gene. The CDR3 has 19 amino acids. The CDR3 nucleotides read TGTGCCAGCAGTTTCCCCAATCTAACCGGGACTAGCGGGGTCGACGAGCAGTACTTC. Translated, it gives CASSFPNLTGTSGVDEQYF.

The V call is TRBV9, the J call TRBJ2-5; D may be TRBD2 (6 bases). CDR3 length: 14 amino acids. Germline CDR1 reads SGDLS; CDR2 reads YYNGEE. The ends were cut back, 3 bases at V and 1 base at J, with 10 bases in the middle. The CDR3 is CASSAGDPQETQYF. CDR3 nucleotides: TGTGCCAGCAGCGCGGGGGATCCCCAAGAGACCCAGTACTTC.

V and J are TRBV5-1 and TRBJ2-7; weak D call: TRBD2 (6 bases). From germline, CDR1 is SGHRS and CDR2 YFSETQ. The CDR3 spans 15 residues. The ends were cut back, 2 bases at V and 3 bases at J, with 15 bases in the middle. The CDR3 region has the DNA TGCGCCAGCAGCTTTAGCGGCAGGGAACTCTACGAGCAGTACTTC. It codes for CASSFSGRELYEQYF.

The chain uses TRBV9 and TRBJ1-6; weak D call: TRBD1 (5 bases). Germline V CDR1 and CDR2: SGDLS, YYNGEE. The CDR3 has 15 amino acids. Trimming removed 2 bases at V and 10 bases at J, with 16 bases between. The chain's CDR3 is CASSVETEFQSPLHF. The CDR3, as DNA: TGTGCCAGCAGCGTTGAGACAGAGTTTCAATCACCCCTCCACTTT.

This chain links TRBV6-5 with TRBJ2-7; D may be TRBD1 (6 bases). There are 15 residues in the CDR3. The germline V gene has CDR1 MNHEY and CDR2 SVGAGI. V lost 1 base and J 3 bases, leaving 13 bases between the germline ends. The CDR3 region has the DNA TGTGCCAGCAGTTACTGGTCAGGGGATCTCTACGAGCAGTACTTC. It encodes CASSYWSGDLYEQYF.

This chain uses TRBV7-9 with TRBJ1-3; D unclear. The CDR3 runs to 15 residues. Germline V gene sequence: CDR1 SEHNR, CDR2 FQNEAQ (reference sequence). The V end lost 5 bases, the J end lost 0 bases, and 11 bases lay between the germline ends. CDR3 residues: CASSPRLTSGNTIYF. Written as DNA, the CDR3 is TGTGCCAGCAGCCCAAGACTCACCTCTGGAAACACCATATATTTT.

The chain uses TRBV28 and TRBJ2-1; D is undetermined. V was cut by 1 base and J by 2 bases, with 9 bases left in between. Germline V gene lookup returns CDR1 MDHEN and CDR2 SYDVKM. The CDR3 totals 15 residues. The DNA for the CDR3 is TGTGCCAGCAGTTTATACGGGTCTACCTACAATGAGCAGTTCTTC. This gives the protein CASSLYGSTYNEQFF.

The count of this clone is one. This chain links TRBV5-5 with TRBJ2-1, with TRBD2 matching over 12 bases. Trimming removed 4 bases from V and 4 bases from J; junction bases left unmatched: 6. Germline CDR1 and CDR2: SGHKS and YYEKEE (reference sequence). The CDR3 loop spans 16 amino acids. The CDR3 protein is CASSPGLAGTYNEQFF. CDR3 DNA: TGTGCCAGCAGCCCCGGACTAGCGGGGACTTACAATGAGCAGTTCTTC.

A remark on this clone: The same CDR3 is also encoded by other DNA sequences in this sample. The genes are TRBV5-1 and TRBJ2-5; 7 nucleotides match TRBD2. With 4 bases clipped from V and 2 bases from J, the junction kept 2 bases outside the gene matches. There are 13 residues in the CDR3. Germline CDR1 and CDR2: SGHRS and YFSETQ. The CDR3 DNA follows: TGCGCCAGCAGCCCGGGACTACAAGAGACCCAGTACTTC. Its translation: CASSPGLQETQYF.

The rearrangement links TRBV7-9 to TRBJ2-7; 10 bases agree with TRBD1. From germline, CDR1 is SEHNR and CDR2 FQNEAQ (reference sequence). The V and J ends lost 3 bases and 0 bases, in that order; junction bases with no gene match: 2. There are 15 residues in the CDR3. The CDR3 is CASSLDRGSSYEQYF. The CDR3 DNA reads TGTGCCAGCAGCTTGGACAGGGGGAGCTCCTACGAGCAGTACTTC.

V and J are TRBV7-2 and TRBJ1-5; 7 bases align to TRBD1. V shed 5 bases and J 2 bases; nucleotides not matched to a gene: 18. This CDR3 has 19 amino acids. Germline values: CDR1 SGHTA, CDR2 FQGNSA. The CDR3 DNA sequence: TGTGCCAGCAGCCGTTTAGGCTACAGGGGATATGGGGGCAATCAGCCCCAGCATTTT. Protein sequence: CASSRLGYRGYGGNQPQHF.

This clone was seen a handful of times. The chain uses TRBV4-2 and TRBJ2-1, with D possibly TRBD2 on 5 matching bases. V was shortened by 0 bases and J by 5 bases, with 8 bases between the two germline ends. This CDR3 is 14 amino acids long. Germline loops: CDR1 LGHNA, CDR2 YNFKEQ. The CDR3 is CASSQDPGNNEQFF. For the CDR3, the DNA is TGTGCCAGCAGCCAAGATCCGGGGAACAATGAGCAGTTCTTC.

J is TRBJ2-2 and V is TRBV3-1 (or the pseudogene TRBV3-2); 10 nucleotides line up with TRBD2. The germline V gene encodes CDR1 LGHDT and CDR2 YNNKEL (reference sequence). V dropped 6 bases and J dropped 2; count of bases not matched to a gene: 6. The CDR3 is 16 residues long. Here the CDR3 reads CASSDTSGVNTGELFF. In nucleotides, the CDR3 is TGTGCCAGCAGTGATACTAGCGGGGTAAACACCGGGGAGCTGTTTTTT.

The chain employs TRBV3-1 (or the pseudogene TRBV3-2) and TRBJ1-6; D may be TRBD1 (6 bases). CDR1 and CDR2 from the germline V gene are LGHDT and YNNKEL (reference sequence). This CDR3 spans 14 amino acids. Trimming cost V 4 bases and J 8 bases, with 12 bases left between them. CDR3 coding DNA: TGTGCCAGCAGCCTACGGACAGCGTATTCACCCCTCCACTTT. Encoded protein: CASSLRTAYSPLHF.

The chain carries TRBV6-1 and TRBJ2-1; 7 bases map to TRBD1. CDR1 is MNHNS, CDR2 SASEGT, per germline. J was trimmed by 7 bases and V by 3 bases; bases with no gene match: 24. The CDR3 has 20 residues. CDR3 sequence reads: CASSEGPWAGGKSGINEQFF. CDR3 in DNA: TGTGCCAGCAGTGAGGGCCCGTGGGCAGGGGGAAAGTCAGGTATAAATGAGCAGTTCTTC.

The chain recombines TRBV5-1 with TRBJ2-5, with D maybe TRBD1 (7 bases). Germline values: CDR1 SGHRS, CDR2 YFSETQ. The CDR3 consists of 14 residues. V was clipped by 3 bases and J by 2 bases, with 11 bases between them. CDR3 sequence reads: CASSWAGQQETQYF. CDR3 nucleotides: TGCGCCAGCAGCTGGGCGGGACAGCAAGAGACCCAGTACTTC.

This clone was observed a single time. The chain's CDR3 is CASSPQQGSNQPQHF. DNA of the CDR3: TGTGCCAGCAGTCCCCAACAGGGAAGCAATCAGCCCCAGCATTTT. The chain is built from TRBV2 and TRBJ1-5; D is perhaps TRBD1 (6 bases). Germline V gene lookup returns CDR1 SNHLY and CDR2 FYNNEI. The CDR3 runs to 15 residues. Trimming took off 5 bases at V and 1 base at J, with 12 bases between the two ends.

The chain employs TRBV7-8 and TRBJ2-5; weak D call: TRBD1 (6 bases). Trimming removed 0 bases from V and 4 bases from J, with 12 bases in between. Germline V gene sequence: CDR1 SGHVS, CDR2 FQNEAQ. The CDR3 is 15 residues long. Here the CDR3 DNA reads TGTGCCAGCAGCTTAGCGGGGGCTTTGGGAGAGACCCAGTACTTC. Its translation: CASSLAGALGETQYF.

The genes are TRBV3-1 (or the pseudogene TRBV3-2) and TRBJ2-7, with D perhaps matching TRBD2 (5 bases). V was clipped by 2 bases and J by 2 bases, with 10 bases between them. The CDR3 runs 14 residues. Germline values: CDR1 LGHDT, CDR2 YNNKEL (reference sequence). In DNA, the CDR3 is TGTGCCAGCAGCCAACTGGGAGCCACCTACGAGCAGTACTTC. The encoded protein is CASSQLGATYEQYF.

This clone was counted a single time. The chain joins TRBV2 to TRBJ2-3; perhaps TRBD2 as D (6 bases). The CDR3 spans 16 residues. Germline V gives CDR1 SNHLY, CDR2 FYNNEI. V lost 11 bases and J 1 base, leaving 22 bases between the germline ends. CDR3 bases: TGTGCCTATACCCCCGCGGGCGGGGCGGGCACAGATACGCAGTATTTT. The encoded protein is CAYTPAGGAGTDTQYF. The variable domain in full, with the rest retrieved from reference TRBV2 and TRBJ2-3, is EPEVTQTPSHQVTQMGQEVILRCVPISNHLYFYWYRQILGQKVEFLVSFYNNEISEKSEIFDDQFSVERPDGSNFTLKIRSTKLEDSAMYFCAYTPAGGAGTDTQYFGPGTRLTVL.

The genes are TRBV6-2 or TRBV6-3 and TRBJ2-3; 12 bases align to TRBD2. The CDR3 totals 14 residues. CDR1 and CDR2 (germline): MNHEY, SVGEGT. The V segment lost 6 bases and the J segment 8 bases; nucleotides outside the gene matches: 6. CDR3 DNA: TGTGCCAGCAGCCTAGCGGGGGGGCCCGGTACGCAGTATTTT. Translating it yields CASSLAGGPGTQYF.

This chain connects TRBV12-3 or TRBV12-4 to TRBJ1-2; D is ambiguous. The CDR3 has 12 residues. Trimming shortened V by 5 bases and J by 8 bases, and 12 bases separated the two germline ends. CDR3 bases: TGTGCCAGCAGTCAAACCCCGACAGGCTACACCTTC. This translates into CASSQTPTGYTF.

V gene TRBV5-4 combines with J gene TRBJ2-3; D might be TRBD2 (7 bases). Germline V gene data show CDR1 as SGHNT and CDR2 as YYREEE (reference sequence). V was shortened by 0 bases and J by 8 bases, with 10 bases between the two germline ends. CDR3 length equals 13 residues. CDR3 coding DNA: TGTGCCAGCAGCTTGGTTGCGGGGGCTACGCAGTATTTT. Encoded protein: CASSLVAGATQYF.

V is TRBV3-1 (or the pseudogene TRBV3-2) and J is TRBJ2-6, with D perhaps TRBD1 (5 bases). The V gene's germline CDR1 is LGHDT and CDR2 YNNKEL (reference sequence). CDR3 length: 16 residues. Trimming left V 4 bases short and J 2 bases short, with 12 bases between. The CDR3 DNA reads as TGTGCCAGCAGCCCACAGGTAGCCCCTGGGGCCAACGTCCTGACTTTC. Translated: CASSPQVAPGANVLTF.

J is TRBJ2-7 and V is TRBV19; 11 bases are shared with TRBD2. This CDR3 is built from 16 residues. V lost 3 bases, J lost 2 bases, and 6 bases stayed unmatched. Per germline, CDR1 LNHDA and CDR2 SQIVND (reference sequence). For the CDR3, the DNA is TGTGCCAGTAGTATCGTACTAGCGGGGGACCCCTACGAGCAGTACTTC. Translated, it gives CASSIVLAGDPYEQYF. The full variable domain, rest sourced from reference TRBV19 and TRBJ2-7, is DGGITQSPKYLFRKEGQNVTLSCEQNLNHDAMYWYRQDPGQGLRLIYYSQIVNDFQKGDIAEGYSVSREKKESFPLTVTSAQKNPTAFYLCASSIVLAGDPYEQYFGPGTRLTVT.

The V gene is TRBV4-1, the J gene TRBJ2-2; 12 bases are a match to TRBD2. J was trimmed by 6 bases and V by 1 base; bases with no gene match: 3. The CDR3 is 16 residues long. Germline V gene data show CDR1 as MGHRA and CDR2 as YSYEKL. CDR3 sequence reads: CASSQGLAGASGELFF. DNA for the CDR3: TGCGCCAGCAGCCAAGGACTAGCGGGGGCCTCCGGGGAGCTGTTTTTT.

The chain has TRBV5-6 and TRBJ2-3; D is possibly TRBD2 (5 bases). Trimming pared 2 bases from V and 5 bases from J, leaving 12 bases between. The CDR3 is 14 amino acids. Germline V gives CDR1 SGHDT, CDR2 YYEEEE. CDR3 protein: CASSFGLSIDTQYF. CDR3 DNA: TGTGCCAGCAGCTTTGGACTTTCAATAGATACGCAGTATTTT.

The V call is TRBV9, the J call TRBJ2-2; D is undetermined. Trimming cost V 3 bases and J 6 bases, with 12 bases left between them. The CDR3 consists of 14 residues. The germline V gene encodes CDR1 SGDLS and CDR2 YYNGEE. In DNA form, the CDR3 reads TGTGCCAGCAGCGGAGGCAGCCCGGCCGGGGAGCTGTTTTTT. This gives the protein CASSGGSPAGELFF.

The J gene is TRBJ2-5, the V gene TRBV24-1; D may be TRBD2 (7 bases). There are 13 residues in the CDR3. The ends were cut back, 5 bases at V and 6 bases at J, with 12 bases in the middle. The V gene's germline CDR1 is KGHDR and CDR2 SFDVKD. CDR3 sequence: CATSGAGAKTQYF. CDR3 sequence (DNA): TGTGCCACCAGTGGCGCGGGGGCTAAGACCCAGTACTTC.

About this clone itself: Within the sample, other DNA sequences also encode this same CDR3. The CDR3 sequence: CASSFGQGSHEQYF. CDR3 bases: TGTGCCAGCAGTTTCGGACAGGGTTCCCACGAGCAGTACTTC. The V call is TRBV27, the J call TRBJ2-7, with 8 bases that match TRBD1. Germline V lookup: CDR1 MNHEY, CDR2 SMNVEV (reference sequence). The V gene end was trimmed by 3 bases and the J gene end by 5 bases; junction bases not matched to a gene: 6. The CDR3 sequence is 14 residues long.

This CDR3 reads CASRNAGGPGELFF. Written as DNA, the CDR3 is TGTGCCAGCCGGAACGCGGGGGGGCCCGGGGAGCTGTTTTTT. V and J are TRBV9 and TRBJ2-2; 9 bases agree with TRBD2. Unmatched junction bases numbered 7, after V lost 7 bases and J lost 6 bases. This CDR3 has 14 residues. The germline CDR1 and CDR2 sequences are SGDLS and YYNGEE.